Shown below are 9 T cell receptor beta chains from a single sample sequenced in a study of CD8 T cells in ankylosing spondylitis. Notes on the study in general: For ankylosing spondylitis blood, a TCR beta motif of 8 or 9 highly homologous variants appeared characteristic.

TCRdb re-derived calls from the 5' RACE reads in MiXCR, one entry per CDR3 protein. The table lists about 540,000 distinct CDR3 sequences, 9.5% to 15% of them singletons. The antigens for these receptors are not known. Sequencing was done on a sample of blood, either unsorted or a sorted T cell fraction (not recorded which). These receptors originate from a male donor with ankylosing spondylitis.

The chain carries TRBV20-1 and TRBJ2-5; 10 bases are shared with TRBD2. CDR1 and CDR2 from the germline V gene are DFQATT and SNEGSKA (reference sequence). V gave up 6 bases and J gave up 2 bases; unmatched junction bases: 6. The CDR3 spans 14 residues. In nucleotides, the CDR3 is TGCAGTGCCTACGGAGCGGGAGGGCAAGAGACCCAGTACTTC. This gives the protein CSAYGAGGQETQYF.

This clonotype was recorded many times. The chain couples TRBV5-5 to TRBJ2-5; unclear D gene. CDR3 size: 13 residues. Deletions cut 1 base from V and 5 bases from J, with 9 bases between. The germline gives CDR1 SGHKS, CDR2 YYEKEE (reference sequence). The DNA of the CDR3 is TGTGCCAGCAGCTTGCCCGAGGCGGAGACCCAGTACTTC. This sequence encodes CASSLPEAETQYF.

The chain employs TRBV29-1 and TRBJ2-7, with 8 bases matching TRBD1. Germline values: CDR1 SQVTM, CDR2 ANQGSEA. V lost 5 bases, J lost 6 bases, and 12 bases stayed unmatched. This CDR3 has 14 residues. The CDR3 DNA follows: TGCAGCGTTTCCGACAGGGGCCAATACCGCGAGCAGTACTTC. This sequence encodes CSVSDRGQYREQYF.

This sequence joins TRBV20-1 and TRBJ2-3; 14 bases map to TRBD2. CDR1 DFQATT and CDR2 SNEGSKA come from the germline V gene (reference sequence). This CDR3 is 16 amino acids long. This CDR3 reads CRVGTSGSRSTDTQYF. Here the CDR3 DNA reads TGCAGGGTGGGGACTAGCGGGAGTAGGAGCACAGATACGCAGTATTTT.

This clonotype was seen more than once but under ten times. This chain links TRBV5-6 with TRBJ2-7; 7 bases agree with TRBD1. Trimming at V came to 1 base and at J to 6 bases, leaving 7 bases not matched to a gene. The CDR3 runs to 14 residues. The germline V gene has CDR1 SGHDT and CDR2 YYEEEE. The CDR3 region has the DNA TGTGCCAGCAGCTTGCGGATCCGGGACAGCGAGCAGTACGTC. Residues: CASSLRIRDSEQYV.

Here the CDR3 DNA reads TGTGCCAGCACAATGTGGGCAACAGAGACCCAGTACTTC. It yields the protein CASTMWATETQYF. This chain links TRBV6-6 with TRBJ2-5; D gene unclear. Germline V gives CDR1 MNHNY, CDR2 SVGAGI (reference sequence). The V end lost 7 bases, the J end lost 4 bases, and 13 bases lay between the germline ends. The CDR3 is 13 amino acids.

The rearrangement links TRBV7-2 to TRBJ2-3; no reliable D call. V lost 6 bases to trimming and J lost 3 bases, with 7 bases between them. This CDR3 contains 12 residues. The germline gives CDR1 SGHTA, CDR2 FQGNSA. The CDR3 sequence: CASSWATDTQYF. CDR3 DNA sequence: TGTGCCAGCAGTTGGGCTACAGATACGCAGTATTTT.

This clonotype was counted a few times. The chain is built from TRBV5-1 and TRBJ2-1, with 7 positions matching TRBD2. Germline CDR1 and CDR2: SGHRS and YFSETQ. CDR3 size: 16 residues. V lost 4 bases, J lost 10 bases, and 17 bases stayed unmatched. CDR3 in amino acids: CASSPSNRDYPSEQFF. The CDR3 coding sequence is TGCGCCAGCAGCCCGTCGAACCGGGACTACCCCTCGGAGCAGTTCTTC.

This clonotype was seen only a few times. Here the CDR3 reads CASSDFRNEQFF. CDR3 DNA: TGTGCCAGCAGTGACTTTAGGAATGAGCAGTTCTTC. The rearrangement links TRBV2 to TRBJ2-1, with no clear D. The length of the CDR3 is 12 residues. Per the germline V gene, CDR1 is SNHLY and CDR2 is FYNNEI. V lost 3 bases and J lost 7, with 7 bases in between.